A selection of T cell receptor beta chains follows, all from one sample in a study of blood T cell repertoires in COVID-19. The data were produced by immunoSEQ multiplex PCR, yet TCRdb's version contains in-frame clones alone and is incomplete. The repertoire includes some 220,000 clones, 80% to 85% of them detected once, and roughly 18% sits in the top ten. Sequenced sample: peripheral blood. The receptors were gathered from a woman of 80 years or more with active or convalescent COVID-19. Both conserved end residues are part of each CDR3. D genes are given only for firm matches. For some rows the clone size is stated as once, few or many, or as a class when expanded; others skip it.

size	J	D	V	DNA	CDR3
NA	TRBJ1-1	TRBD1	TRBV9	TGTGCCAGCAGCCCGCAGGGGGCGAGGGACACTGAAGCTTTCTTT	CASSPQGARDTEAFF
NA	TRBJ1-2	TRBD1	TRBV5-6	TGTGCCAGCAGCTGGGGGACAGGGGGATCCTATGGCTACACCTTC	CASSWGTGGSYGYTF
NA	TRBJ2-2	NA	TRBV23-1	TGCGCCAGCAGTCAATCGGGTTTGGTGCCGGGGTCCGGGGAGCTGTTTTTT	CASSQSGLVPGSGELFF
NA	TRBJ1-2	NA	TRBV7-2	TGTGCCAGCAGCGTTGACAGAGACTATGGCTACACCTTC	CASSVDRDYGYTF
NA	TRBJ1-1	TRBD1	TRBV18	TGTGCCAGCTCACCGGCAGGGGGGAACACTGAAGCTTTCTTT	CASSPAGGNTEAFF
once	TRBJ2-2	NA	TRBV5-6	TGTGCCAGCAGATGGACTGGGAGTGGGGCCGGGGAGCTGTTTTTT	CASRWTGSGAGELFF
NA	TRBJ2-3	TRBD2	TRBV18	TGTGCCAGCTCCCCGGGACTAGCGGCTACAGATACGCAGTATTTT	CASSPGLAATDTQYF
NA	TRBJ2-3	TRBD2	TRBV6-5	TGTGCCAGCAGTCGCGGGGGGACAGATACGCAGTATTTT	CASSRGGTDTQYF
NA	TRBJ1-6	NA	TRBV7-2	TGTGCCAGCAGACCCACCCAGGGTGGTTATTCACCCCTCCACTTT	CASRPTQGGYSPLHF
NA	TRBJ1-2	TRBD1	TRBV7-2	TGTGCCAGCAGCTTACGACAGGGTGACGGCTACACCTTC	CASSLRQGDGYTF
NA	TRBJ2-5	TRBD1	TRBV6-5	TGTGCCAGCAGGCCCACCAGGGGGCGCGGGGAGACCCAGTACTTC	CASRPTRGRGETQYF
once	TRBJ1-1	NA	TRBV5-8	TGTGCCACCGAGACAGGCCTTGGAATGAACACTGAAGCTTTCTTT	CATETGLGMNTEAFF
NA	TRBJ2-1	TRBD2	TRBV13	TGTGCCAGCAGCGGATGGACTAGCGGGAGAACCAATGAGCAGTTCTTC	CASSGWTSGRTNEQFF
NA	TRBJ2-1	NA	TRBV12-3/TRBV12-4	TGTGCCAGCAGCCCAAGGAGCCTCGGTGAGCAGTTCTTC	CASSPRSLGEQFF
once	TRBJ2-7	TRBD2	TRBV2	TGTGCCAGCAGTGAAGAAGCCGGGGGGGCGTACGAGCAGTACTTC	CASSEEAGGAYEQYF
NA	TRBJ2-2	NA	TRBV5-1	TGCGCCAGCAGCTTGGACACAGCCACCGGGGAGCTGTTTTTT	CASSLDTATGELFF
NA	TRBJ1-1	NA	TRBV6-2/TRBV6-3	TGTGCCAGCAGTCCGCCGTGGGCGACCGAAGCTTTCTTT	CASSPPWATEAFF
NA	TRBJ2-1	NA	TRBV20-1	TGCAGTGCTAGTAAGGGGCGAAACTCCTACAATGAGCAGTTCTTC	CSASKGRNSYNEQFF
NA	TRBJ2-5	TRBD2	TRBV5-1	TGCGCCAGCAGCTTGGTCGGGACTAGGGAAGAGACCCAGTACTTC	CASSLVGTREETQYF
NA	TRBJ2-3	NA	TRBV18	TGTGCCAGCTCACCACGGAGCCAGGGTGGCACAGATACGCAGTATTTT	CASSPRSQGGTDTQYF
NA	TRBJ1-3	TRBD1	TRBV7-9	TGTGCCAGCAGCGACAGGGCTGGAAACACCATATATTTT	CASSDRAGNTIYF
few	TRBJ2-7	NA	TRBV5-6	TGTGCCAGCAGCTTGGCTGGGAGGTTAACCTACGAGCAGTACTTC	CASSLAGRLTYEQYF
NA	TRBJ1-2	TRBD1	TRBV7-3	TGTGCCAGCAGCCTCACAGGGGGATCTAACTATGGCTACACCTTC	CASSLTGGSNYGYTF
NA	TRBJ1-2	TRBD1	TRBV3-1/TRBV3-2	TGTGCCAGCAGCCTTAGGACAGGGGGCGAGGATGGTGGCTACACCTTC	CASSLRTGGEDGGYTF
few	TRBJ1-5	TRBD1	TRBV12-3/TRBV12-4	TGTGCCAGCAGTCCGGGACAGAATCAGCCCCAGCATTTT	CASSPGQNQPQHF